Below are 7 T cell receptor beta chains sequenced from a single sample in a study of T cell changes during pregnancy in multiple sclerosis. TCRdb's table, derived via immunoSEQ multiplex PCR, lists solely in-frame clones and lacks some. The sample consists of under 110,000 clones, 75% to 95% of them appearing once. The sample was peripheral blood, taken in the second trimester of pregnancy. These receptors all come from a female donor with multiple sclerosis, enrolled in a pregnancy study.

This clone was seen only a few times. The chain joins TRBV7-2 to TRBJ2-3; maybe TRBD2 (5 bases). Trimming pared 2 bases from V and 0 bases from J, leaving 9 bases between. Germline CDR1 SGHTA, CDR2 FQGNSA. The CDR3 sequence is 15 residues long. The CDR3 spells CASSLTRVSTDTQYF. DNA for the CDR3: TGTGCCAGCAGCTTAACGCGGGTTAGCACAGATACGCAGTATTTT.

V is TRBV7-3 and J is TRBJ2-1, with 9 bases aligning to TRBD2. Germline loops: CDR1 SGHTA, CDR2 FQGTGA. V gave up 5 bases and J gave up 13 bases; unmatched junction bases: 9. The CDR3 is 13 residues long. The CDR3 DNA follows: TGTGCCAGCAGCACGCGGGGGGGGTACAAACAGTTCTTC. The encoded protein is CASSTRGGYKQFF. Full variable domain (rest looked up from reference TRBV7-3 and TRBJ2-1): GAGVSQTPSNKVTEKGKYVELRCDPISGHTALYWYRQSLGQGPEFLIYFQGTGAADDSGLPNDRFFAVRPEGSVSTLKIQRTERGDSAVYLCASSTRGGYKQFFGPGTRLTVL.

The chain employs TRBV9 and TRBJ2-7; 11 bases map to TRBD2. The CDR3 spans 21 residues. The J segment lost 4 bases and the V segment lost 3 bases, leaving 24 bases of the junction unmatched. The V gene's germline CDR1 is SGDLS and CDR2 YYNGEE. The CDR3 spells CASSARIVTDQLAGVAYEQYF. As DNA, the CDR3 is TGTGCCAGCAGCGCCAGAATAGTGACGGACCAACTAGCGGGAGTTGCATACGAGCAGTACTTC.

This chain links TRBV13 with TRBJ1-2, with D possibly matching TRBD1 (6 bases). V was clipped by 5 bases and J by 4 bases, with 11 bases between them. The CDR3 totals 13 residues. Per germline, CDR1 PRHDT and CDR2 FYEKMQ (reference sequence). The CDR3 region has the DNA TGTGCCAGCAGCGCCGACAGGCGCTATGGCTACACCTTC. Translation: CASSADRRYGYTF. The whole variable domain, filled in from reference TRBV13 and TRBJ1-2, reads AAGVIQSPRHLIKEKRETATLKCYPIPRHDTVYWYQQGPGQDPQFLISFYEKMQSDKGSIPDRFSAQQFSDYHSELNMSSLELGDSALYFCASSADRRYGYTFGSGTRLTVV.

DNA of the CDR3: TGTGCCAGCAGCATACACCCTAACTATGGCTACACCTTC. Encoded protein: CASSIHPNYGYTF. The V gene is TRBV7-2, the J gene TRBJ1-2; D gene uncertain. The V gene's germline CDR1 is SGHTA and CDR2 FQGNSA. The CDR3 contains 13 residues. Trimming took 5 bases from V and 0 from J, leaving 7 bases between them.

V is TRBV5-1 and J is TRBJ1-2; 7 positions agree with TRBD1. Germline CDR1 is SGHRS and CDR2 is YFSETQ. Trimming took 5 bases from V and 2 from J; bases not matched to a gene: 6. CDR3 size: 14 residues. The CDR3 nucleotides are TGCGCCAGCAGGGAGGGGACAGCAAACTATGGCTACACCTTC. This encodes CASREGTANYGYTF.

The chain's CDR3 is CASSARGQKNEQFF. CDR3 nucleotides: TGTGCCAGCAGTGCGAGAGGACAGAAGAATGAGCAGTTCTTC. The chain uses TRBV6-1 and TRBJ2-1; D is perhaps TRBD1 (6 bases). V lost 4 bases, J lost 7 bases, and 14 bases lay in between. CDR3 length: 14 residues. The germline CDR1 and CDR2 sequences are MNHNS and SASEGT.